This T cell receptor beta chain derives from a study of cytomegalovirus exposure and HLA in healthy donors. Germline CDR1 LNHDA, CDR2 SQIVND (reference sequence). This CDR3 is built from 15 residues. Trimming took 6 bases from V and 0 from J, leaving 12 bases between them. It was with 60 Vbeta and 13 Jbeta primers that the PCR ran. TCRdb's table, derived via immunoSEQ multiplex PCR, lists solely in-frame clones and lacks some. The sample consists of over 200,000 clones, 77% of them appearing once. The sample consisted of PBMCs. The V and J genes are TRBV19 and TRBJ1-5; tentative D call: TRBD1 (5 bases). This clonotype was sampled from a woman in her sixties or seventies in good health and CMV-seropositive. The CDR3 DNA sequence: TGTGCCAGTAGCCCAGCAGGGTATAGCAATCAGCCCCAGCATTTT. Protein: CASSPAGYSNQPQHF.